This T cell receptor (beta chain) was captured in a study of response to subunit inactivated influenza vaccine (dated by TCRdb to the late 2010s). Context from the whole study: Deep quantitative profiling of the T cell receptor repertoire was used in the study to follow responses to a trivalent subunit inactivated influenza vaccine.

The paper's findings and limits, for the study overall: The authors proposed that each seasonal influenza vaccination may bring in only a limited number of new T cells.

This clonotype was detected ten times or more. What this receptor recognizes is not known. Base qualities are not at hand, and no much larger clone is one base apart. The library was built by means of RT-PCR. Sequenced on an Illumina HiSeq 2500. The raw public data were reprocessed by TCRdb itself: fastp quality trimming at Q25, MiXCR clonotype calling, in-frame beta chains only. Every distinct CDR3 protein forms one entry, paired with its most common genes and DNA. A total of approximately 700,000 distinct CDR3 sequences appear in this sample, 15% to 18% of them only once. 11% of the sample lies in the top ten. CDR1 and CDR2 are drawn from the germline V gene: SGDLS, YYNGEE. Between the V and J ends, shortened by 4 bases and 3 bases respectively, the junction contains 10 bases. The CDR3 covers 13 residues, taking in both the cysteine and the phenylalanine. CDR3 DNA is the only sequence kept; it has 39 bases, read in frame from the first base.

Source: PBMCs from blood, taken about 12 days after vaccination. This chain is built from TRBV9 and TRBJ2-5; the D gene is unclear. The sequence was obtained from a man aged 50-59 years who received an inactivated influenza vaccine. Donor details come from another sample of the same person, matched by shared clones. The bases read TGTGCCAGCAGCCCCAGCCCAGAAGAGACCCAGTACTTC. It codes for CASSPSPEETQYF.